This T cell receptor (beta chain) was captured in a study of a mutant IDH1 vaccine in newly diagnosed glioma. Time point of the sample: week 23, last vaccination. Each vaccine dose was 300 ug of mutant IDH1 20-mer peptide, with topical imiquimod. On this clone: The antigen is unknown.

Germline V CDR1 and CDR2: MNHNS, SASEGT. V lost 2 bases to trimming and J lost 4 bases; unmatched junction nucleotides: 0. The CDR3 runs 15 residues. The method was immunoSEQ multiplex PCR; TCRdb's version includes in-frame clones alone and lacks a portion of them. The data show tens of thousands of clones, 84% seen once. The receptor's source is a man between 18 and 35 years old with glioma. The specimen comprised PBMCs, sampled from a glioma patient whose treatment included an IDH1 peptide vaccine. This chain uses TRBV6-1 with TRBJ2-1; 12 bases align to TRBD2. The DNA of the CDR3 is TGTGCCAGCAGTGAACTAGCGGGGGGGTACAATGAGCAGTTCTTC. Amino acid sequence: CASSELAGGYNEQFF.